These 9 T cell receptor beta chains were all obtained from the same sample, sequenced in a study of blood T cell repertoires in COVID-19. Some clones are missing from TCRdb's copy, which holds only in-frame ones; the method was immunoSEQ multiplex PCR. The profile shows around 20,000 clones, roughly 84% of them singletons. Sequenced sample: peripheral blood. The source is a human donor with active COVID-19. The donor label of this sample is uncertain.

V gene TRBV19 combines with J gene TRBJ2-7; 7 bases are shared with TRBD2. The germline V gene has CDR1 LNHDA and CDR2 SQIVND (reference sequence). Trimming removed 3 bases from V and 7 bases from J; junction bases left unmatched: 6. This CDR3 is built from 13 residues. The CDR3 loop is CASSISTGGEQYF. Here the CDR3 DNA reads TGTGCCAGTAGTATCTCTACCGGGGGGGAGCAGTACTTC. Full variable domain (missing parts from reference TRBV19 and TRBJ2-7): DGGITQSPKYLFRKEGQNVTLSCEQNLNHDAMYWYRQDPGQGLRLIYYSQIVNDFQKGDIAEGYSVSREKKESFPLTVTSAQKNPTAFYLCASSISTGGEQYFGPGTRLTVT.

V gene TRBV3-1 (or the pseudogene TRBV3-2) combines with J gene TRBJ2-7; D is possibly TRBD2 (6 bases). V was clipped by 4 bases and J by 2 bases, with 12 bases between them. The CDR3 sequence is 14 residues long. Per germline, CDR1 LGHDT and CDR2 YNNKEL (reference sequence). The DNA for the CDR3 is TGTGCCAGCAGCCCCGGGACTCGACCCTACGAGCAGTACTTC. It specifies CASSPGTRPYEQYF.

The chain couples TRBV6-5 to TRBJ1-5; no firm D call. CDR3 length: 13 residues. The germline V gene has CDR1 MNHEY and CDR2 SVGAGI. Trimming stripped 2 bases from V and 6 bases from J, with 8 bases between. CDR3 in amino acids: CASSYDPGQPQHF. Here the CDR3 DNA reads TGTGCCAGCAGTTACGACCCGGGTCAGCCCCAGCATTTT.

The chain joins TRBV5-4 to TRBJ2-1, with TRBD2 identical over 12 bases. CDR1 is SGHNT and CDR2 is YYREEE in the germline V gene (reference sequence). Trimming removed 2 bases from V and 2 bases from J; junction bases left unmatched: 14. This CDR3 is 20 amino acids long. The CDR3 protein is CASSLMVSPSGRAAYNEQFF. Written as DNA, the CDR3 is TGTGCCAGCAGCTTAATGGTATCTCCTAGCGGGAGGGCGGCCTACAATGAGCAGTTCTTC.

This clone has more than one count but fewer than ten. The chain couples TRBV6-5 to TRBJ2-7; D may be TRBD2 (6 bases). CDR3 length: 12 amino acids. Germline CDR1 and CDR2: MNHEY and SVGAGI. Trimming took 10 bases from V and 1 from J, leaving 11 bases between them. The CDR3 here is CAITGASYEQYF. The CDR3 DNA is TGTGCCATCACGGGAGCTTCCTACGAGCAGTACTTC.

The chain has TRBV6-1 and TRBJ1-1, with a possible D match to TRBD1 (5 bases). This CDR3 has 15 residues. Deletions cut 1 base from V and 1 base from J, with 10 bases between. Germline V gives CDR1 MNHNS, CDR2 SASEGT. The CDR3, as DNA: TGTGCCAGCAGTGAAGTCCAGGGTCCGAACACTGAAGCTTTCTTT. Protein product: CASSEVQGPNTEAFF.

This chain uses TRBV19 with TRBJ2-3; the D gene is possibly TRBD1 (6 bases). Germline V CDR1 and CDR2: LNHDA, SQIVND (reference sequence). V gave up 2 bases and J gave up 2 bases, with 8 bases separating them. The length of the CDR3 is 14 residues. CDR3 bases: TGTGCCAGTAGTATAAACAGGGCCACAGATACGCAGTATTTT. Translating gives CASSINRATDTQYF.

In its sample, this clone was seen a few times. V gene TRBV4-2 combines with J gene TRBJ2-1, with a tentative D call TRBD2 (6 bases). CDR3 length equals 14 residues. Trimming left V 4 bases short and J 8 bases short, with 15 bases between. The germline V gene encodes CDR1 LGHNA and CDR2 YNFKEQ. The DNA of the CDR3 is TGTGCCAGCAGCCCTGGGGCGGGGACTCATGAGCAGTTCTTC. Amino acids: CASSPGAGTHEQFF.

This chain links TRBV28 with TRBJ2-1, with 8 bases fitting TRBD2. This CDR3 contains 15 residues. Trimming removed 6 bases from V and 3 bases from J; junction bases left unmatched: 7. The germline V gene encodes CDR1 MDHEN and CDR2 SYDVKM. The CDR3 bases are TGTGCCAGCAGCCCCGGGGGGGGGTTCTACAATGAGCAGTTCTTC. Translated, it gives CASSPGGGFYNEQFF.